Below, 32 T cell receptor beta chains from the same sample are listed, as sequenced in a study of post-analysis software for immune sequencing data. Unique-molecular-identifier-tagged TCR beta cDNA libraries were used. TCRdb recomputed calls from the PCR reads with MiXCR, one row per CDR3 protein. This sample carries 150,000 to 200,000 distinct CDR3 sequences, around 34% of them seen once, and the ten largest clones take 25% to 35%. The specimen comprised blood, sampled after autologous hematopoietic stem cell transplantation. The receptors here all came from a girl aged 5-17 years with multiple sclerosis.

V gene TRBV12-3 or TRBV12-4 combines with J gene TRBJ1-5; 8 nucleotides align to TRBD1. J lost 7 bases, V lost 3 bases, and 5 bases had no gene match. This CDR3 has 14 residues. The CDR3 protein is CASSLTGVGQPQHF. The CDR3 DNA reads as TGTGCCAGCAGTTTGACAGGGGTAGGGCAGCCCCAGCATTTT.

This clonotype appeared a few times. The CDR3 DNA sequence: TGTGCCAGCAGTGACTCGCTACGGACTGGGGCCAACGTCCTGACTTTC. Translating it yields CASSDSLRTGANVLTF. The V and J genes are TRBV6-4 and TRBJ2-6; no definite D call. V was clipped by 0 bases and J by 2 bases, with 8 bases between them. Germline CDR1 is MRHNA and CDR2 is SNTAGT. The CDR3 is 16 amino acids.

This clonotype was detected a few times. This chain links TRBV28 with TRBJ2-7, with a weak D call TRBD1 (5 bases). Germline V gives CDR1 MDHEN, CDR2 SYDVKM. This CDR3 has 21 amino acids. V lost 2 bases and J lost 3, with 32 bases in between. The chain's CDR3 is CASSLSAWARDFSYVFYEQYF. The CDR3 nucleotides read TGTGCCAGCAGTTTAAGTGCGTGGGCCAGGGATTTTTCTTACGTTTTCTACGAGCAGTACTTC.

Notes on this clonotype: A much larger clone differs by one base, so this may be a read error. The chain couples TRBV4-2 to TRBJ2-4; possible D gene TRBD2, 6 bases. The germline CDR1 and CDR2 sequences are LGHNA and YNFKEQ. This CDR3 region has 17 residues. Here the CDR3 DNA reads TGTGCCAGCAGCCAAGGGCTACGTGAACTAGCCAAAAACATTCGGTACTTC. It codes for CASSQGLRELAKNIRYF.

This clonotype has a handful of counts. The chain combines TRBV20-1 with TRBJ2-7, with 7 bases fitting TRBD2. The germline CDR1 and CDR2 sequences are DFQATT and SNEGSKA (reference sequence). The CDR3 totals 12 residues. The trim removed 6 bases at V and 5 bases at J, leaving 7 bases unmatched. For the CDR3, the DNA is TGCAGTGCGCCGACTAGCACCCACGAGCAGTACTTC. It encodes CSAPTSTHEQYF.

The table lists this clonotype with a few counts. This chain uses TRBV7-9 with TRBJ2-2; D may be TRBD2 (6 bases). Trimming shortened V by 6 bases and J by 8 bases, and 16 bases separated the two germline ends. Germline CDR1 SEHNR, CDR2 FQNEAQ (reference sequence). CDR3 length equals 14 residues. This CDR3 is CASRSSDYRGELFF. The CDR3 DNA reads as TGTGCCAGCAGGTCCTCGGACTACCGTGGGGAGCTGTTTTTT.

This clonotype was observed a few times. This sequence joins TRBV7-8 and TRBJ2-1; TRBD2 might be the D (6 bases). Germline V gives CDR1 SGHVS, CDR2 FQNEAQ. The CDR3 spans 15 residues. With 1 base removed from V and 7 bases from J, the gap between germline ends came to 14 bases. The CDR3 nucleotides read TGTGCCAGCAGCTTAGGTGGGCGGGAACGGAATGAGCAGTTCTTC. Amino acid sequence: CASSLGGRERNEQFF.

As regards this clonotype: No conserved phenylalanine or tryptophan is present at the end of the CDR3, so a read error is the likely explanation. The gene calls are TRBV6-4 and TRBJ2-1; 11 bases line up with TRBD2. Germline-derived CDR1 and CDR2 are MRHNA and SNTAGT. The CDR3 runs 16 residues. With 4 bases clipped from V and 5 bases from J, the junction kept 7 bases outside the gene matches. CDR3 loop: CASSVQGTSGHNEQFS. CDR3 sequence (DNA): TGTGCCAGCAGTGTCCAGGGGACTAGCGGCCACAATGAGCAGTTCTCC.

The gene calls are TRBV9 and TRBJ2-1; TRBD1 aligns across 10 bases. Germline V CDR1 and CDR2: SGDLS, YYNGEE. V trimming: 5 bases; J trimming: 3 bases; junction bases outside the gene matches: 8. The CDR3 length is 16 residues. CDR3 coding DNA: TGTGCCAGCAGTACGGACAGGGGGGGACTCTACAATGAGCAGTTCTTC. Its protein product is CASSTDRGGLYNEQFF.

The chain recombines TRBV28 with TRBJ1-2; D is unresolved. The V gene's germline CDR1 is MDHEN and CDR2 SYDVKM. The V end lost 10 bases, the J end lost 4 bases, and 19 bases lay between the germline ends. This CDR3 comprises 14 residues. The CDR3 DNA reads TGTGCCACCTCTATTGGGTATCCGGCCTATGGCTACACCTTC. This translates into CATSIGYPAYGYTF.

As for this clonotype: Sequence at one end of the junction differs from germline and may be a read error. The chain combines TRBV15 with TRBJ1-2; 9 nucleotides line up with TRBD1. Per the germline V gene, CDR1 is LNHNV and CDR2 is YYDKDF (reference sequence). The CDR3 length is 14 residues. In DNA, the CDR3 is TGTACCACCAGCACGGGGACAGGGAACTATGGCTACACCTTC. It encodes CTTSTGTGNYGYTF.

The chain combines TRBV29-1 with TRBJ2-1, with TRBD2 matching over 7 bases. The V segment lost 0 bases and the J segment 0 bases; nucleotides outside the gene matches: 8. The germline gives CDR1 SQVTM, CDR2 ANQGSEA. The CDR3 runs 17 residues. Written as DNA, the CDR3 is TGCAGCGTTGAAGATCTTCTAGCGGTAAGCTCCTACAATGAGCAGTTCTTC. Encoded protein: CSVEDLLAVSSYNEQFF.

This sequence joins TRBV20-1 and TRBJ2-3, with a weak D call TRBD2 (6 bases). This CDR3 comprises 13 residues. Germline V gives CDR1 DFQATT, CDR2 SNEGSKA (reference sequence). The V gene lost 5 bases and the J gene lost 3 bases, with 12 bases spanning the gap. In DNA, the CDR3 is TGCAGTGCTTGGGACTTGACTACAGATACGCAGTATTTT. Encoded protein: CSAWDLTTDTQYF.

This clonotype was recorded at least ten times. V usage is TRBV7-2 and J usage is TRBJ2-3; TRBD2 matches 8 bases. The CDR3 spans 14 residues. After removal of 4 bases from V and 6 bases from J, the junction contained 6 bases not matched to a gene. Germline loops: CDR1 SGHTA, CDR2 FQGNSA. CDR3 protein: CASSSASGRDTQYF. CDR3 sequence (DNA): TGTGCCAGCAGCTCCGCTAGCGGGCGGGATACGCAGTATTTT.

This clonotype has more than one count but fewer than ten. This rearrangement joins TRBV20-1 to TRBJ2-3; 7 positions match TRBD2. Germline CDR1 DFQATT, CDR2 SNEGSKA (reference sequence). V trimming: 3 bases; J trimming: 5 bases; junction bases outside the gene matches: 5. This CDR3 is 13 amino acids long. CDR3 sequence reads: CSARTSIVDTQYF. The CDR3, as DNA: TGCAGTGCTAGGACTAGCATCGTAGATACGCAGTATTTT.

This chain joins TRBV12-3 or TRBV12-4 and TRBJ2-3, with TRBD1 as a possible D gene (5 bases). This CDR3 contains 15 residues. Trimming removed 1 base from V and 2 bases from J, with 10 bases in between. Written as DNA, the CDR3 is TGTGCCAGCAGTTTAGGGTGGGGCCCCACAGATACGCAGTATTTT. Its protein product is CASSLGWGPTDTQYF.

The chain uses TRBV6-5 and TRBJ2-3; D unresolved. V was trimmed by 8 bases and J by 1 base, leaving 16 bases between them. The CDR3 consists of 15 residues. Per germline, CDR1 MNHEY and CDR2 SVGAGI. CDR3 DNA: TGTGCCAGCCTTTCTTCAACTTCTGGCACAGATACGCAGTATTTT. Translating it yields CASLSSTSGTDTQYF.

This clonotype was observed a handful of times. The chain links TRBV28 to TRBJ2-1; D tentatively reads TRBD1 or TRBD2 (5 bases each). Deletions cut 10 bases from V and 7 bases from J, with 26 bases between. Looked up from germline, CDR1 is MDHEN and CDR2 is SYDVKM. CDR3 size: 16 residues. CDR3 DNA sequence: TGTGCCACCATGAAGTCGGGGCTAGTTAGGCGGAATGAGCAGTTCTTC. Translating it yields CATMKSGLVRRNEQFF.

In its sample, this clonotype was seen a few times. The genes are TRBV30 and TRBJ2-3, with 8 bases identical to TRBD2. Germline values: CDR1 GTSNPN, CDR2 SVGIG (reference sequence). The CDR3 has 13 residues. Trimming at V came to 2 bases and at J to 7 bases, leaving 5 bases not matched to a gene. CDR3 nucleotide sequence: TGTGCCTGGAGTTCTAGCGGGTCATATACGCAGTATTTT. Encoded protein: CAWSSSGSYTQYF.

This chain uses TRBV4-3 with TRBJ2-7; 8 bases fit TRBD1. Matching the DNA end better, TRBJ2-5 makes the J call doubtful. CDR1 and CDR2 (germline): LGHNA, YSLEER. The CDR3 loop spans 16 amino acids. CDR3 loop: CASSQDGSTGGETQYF. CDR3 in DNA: TGCGCCAGCAGCCAAGATGGGTCAACAGGGGGAGAGACCCAGTACTTC.

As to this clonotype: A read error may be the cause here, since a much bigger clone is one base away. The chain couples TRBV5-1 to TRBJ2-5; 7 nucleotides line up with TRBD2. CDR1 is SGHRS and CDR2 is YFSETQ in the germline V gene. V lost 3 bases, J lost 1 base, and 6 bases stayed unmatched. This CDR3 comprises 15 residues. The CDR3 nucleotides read TGCGCCAGCAGCTCCCTGGCGGGGGTCCAAGAGACCCAGTACTTC. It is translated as CASSSLAGVQETQYF.

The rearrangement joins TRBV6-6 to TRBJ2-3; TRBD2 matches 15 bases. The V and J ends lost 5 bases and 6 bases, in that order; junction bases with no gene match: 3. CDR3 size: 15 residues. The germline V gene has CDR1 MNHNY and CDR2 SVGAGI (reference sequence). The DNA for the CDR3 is TGTGCCAGCAGTAGAGGGACTAGCGGGAGGGATACGCAGTATTTT. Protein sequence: CASSRGTSGRDTQYF.

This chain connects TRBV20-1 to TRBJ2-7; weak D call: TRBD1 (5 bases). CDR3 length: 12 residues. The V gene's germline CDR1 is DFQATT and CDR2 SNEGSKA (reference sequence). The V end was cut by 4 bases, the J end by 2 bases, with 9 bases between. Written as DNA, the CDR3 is TGCAGTGCTAAGCAGGGCCCCTACGAGCAGTACTTC. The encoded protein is CSAKQGPYEQYF.

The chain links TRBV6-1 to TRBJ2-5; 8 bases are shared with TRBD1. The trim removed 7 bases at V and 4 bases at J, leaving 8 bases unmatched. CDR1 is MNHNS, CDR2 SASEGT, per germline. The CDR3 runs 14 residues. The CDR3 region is CASTQDRGSETQYF. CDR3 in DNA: TGTGCCAGCACCCAAGACAGGGGTTCAGAGACCCAGTACTTC.

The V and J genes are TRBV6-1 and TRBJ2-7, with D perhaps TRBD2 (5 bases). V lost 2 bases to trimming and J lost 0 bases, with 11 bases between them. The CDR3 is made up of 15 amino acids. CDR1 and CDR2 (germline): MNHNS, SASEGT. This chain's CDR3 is CASSERGYSSYEQYF. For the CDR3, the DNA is TGTGCCAGCAGTGAACGCGGGTATAGCTCCTACGAGCAGTACTTC.

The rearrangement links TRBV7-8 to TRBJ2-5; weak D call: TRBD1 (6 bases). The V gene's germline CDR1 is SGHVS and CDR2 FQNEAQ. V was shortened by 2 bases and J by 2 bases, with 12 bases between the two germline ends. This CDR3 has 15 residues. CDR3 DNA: TGTGCCAGCAGCTTACAACAGGGAGCGCAAGAGACCCAGTACTTC. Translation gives CASSLQQGAQETQYF.

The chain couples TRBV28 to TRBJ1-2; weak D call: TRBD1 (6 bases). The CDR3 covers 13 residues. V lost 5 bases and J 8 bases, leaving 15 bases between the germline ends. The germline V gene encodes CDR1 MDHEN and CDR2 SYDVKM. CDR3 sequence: CASSTIDRPGYTF. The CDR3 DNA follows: TGTGCCAGCAGTACAATAGACAGGCCCGGCTACACCTTC.

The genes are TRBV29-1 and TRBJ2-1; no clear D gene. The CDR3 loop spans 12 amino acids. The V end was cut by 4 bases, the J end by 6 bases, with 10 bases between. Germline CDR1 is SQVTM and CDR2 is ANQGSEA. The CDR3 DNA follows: TGCAGCGTTGGGGCTTATGGCAATGAGCAGTTCTTC. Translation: CSVGAYGNEQFF.

The chain's CDR3 is CASSRWTGNTDTQYF. For the CDR3, the DNA is TGTGCCAGCAGTCGGTGGACAGGGAACACAGATACGCAGTATTTT. V is TRBV2 and J is TRBJ2-3; 8 bases fit TRBD1. This CDR3 has 15 residues. From germline, CDR1 is SNHLY and CDR2 FYNNEI. V shed 5 bases, J shed 2 bases, and the junction held 6 bases outside the gene matches.

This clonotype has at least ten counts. The CDR3 nucleotides are TGCAGTGCTAGCCAACTAGCGGGAGGGCCATACGAGCAGTACTTC. As protein: CSASQLAGGPYEQYF. This rearrangement joins TRBV20-1 to TRBJ2-7; TRBD2 agrees at 13 bases. There are 15 residues in the CDR3. CDR1 and CDR2 from the germline V gene are DFQATT and SNEGSKA (reference sequence). Unmatched junction bases numbered 6, after V lost 3 bases and J lost 4 bases.

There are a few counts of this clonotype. CDR3 sequence reads: CASSLGAGGYNEQFF. The CDR3, as DNA: TGTGCCAGCAGCTTAGGGGCGGGGGGGTACAATGAGCAGTTCTTC. The chain is built from TRBV11-3 and TRBJ2-1, with 9 positions matching TRBD2. The length of the CDR3 is 15 residues. Per the germline V gene, CDR1 is SGHNT and CDR2 is YENEEA. V shed 1 base and J 4 bases; nucleotides not matched to a gene: 2. The full variable domain, its missing parts supplied by reference TRBV11-3 and TRBJ2-1, is EAGVVQSPRYKIIEKKQPVAFWCNPISGHNTLYWYLQNLGQGPELLIRYENEEAVDDSQLPKDRFSAERLKGVDSTLKIQPAELGDSAVYLCASSLGAGGYNEQFFGPGTRLTVL.

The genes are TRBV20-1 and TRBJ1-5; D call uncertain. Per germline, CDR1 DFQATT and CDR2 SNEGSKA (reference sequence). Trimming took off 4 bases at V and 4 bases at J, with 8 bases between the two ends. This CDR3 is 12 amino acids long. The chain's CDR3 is CSATEPNQPQHF. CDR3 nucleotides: TGCAGTGCTACTGAGCCGAATCAGCCCCAGCATTTT.